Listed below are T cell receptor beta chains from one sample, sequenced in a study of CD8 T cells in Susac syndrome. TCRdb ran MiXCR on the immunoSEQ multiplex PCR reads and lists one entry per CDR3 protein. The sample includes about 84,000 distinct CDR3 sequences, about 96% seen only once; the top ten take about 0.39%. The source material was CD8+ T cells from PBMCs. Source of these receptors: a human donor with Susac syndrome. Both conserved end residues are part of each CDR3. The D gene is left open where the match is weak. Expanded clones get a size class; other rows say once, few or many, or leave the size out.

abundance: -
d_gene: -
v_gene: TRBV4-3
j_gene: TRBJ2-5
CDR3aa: CASSQESLGQERETQYF
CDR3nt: TGCGCCAGCAGCCAAGAATCCCTGGGGCAGGAGCGTGAGACCCAGTACTTC

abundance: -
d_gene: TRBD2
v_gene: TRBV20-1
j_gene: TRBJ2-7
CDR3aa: CSAENSGSSSYEQYF
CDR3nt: TGCAGTGCTGAAAATAGCGGGTCGAGCTCCTACGAGCAGTACTTC

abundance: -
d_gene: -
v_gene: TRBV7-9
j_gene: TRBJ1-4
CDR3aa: CASSPAPEEKLFF
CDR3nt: TGTGCCAGCAGCCCAGCACCGGAGGAAAAACTGTTTTTT

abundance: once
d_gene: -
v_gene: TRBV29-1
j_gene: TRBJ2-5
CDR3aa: CSVVRDNQETQYF
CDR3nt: TGCAGCGTTGTGCGGGATAATCAAGAGACCCAGTACTTC

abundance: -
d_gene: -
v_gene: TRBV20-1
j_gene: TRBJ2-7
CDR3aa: CSARALRDVLDEQYF
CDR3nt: TGCAGTGCTAGAGCACTAAGGGACGTGTTGGACGAGCAGTACTTC

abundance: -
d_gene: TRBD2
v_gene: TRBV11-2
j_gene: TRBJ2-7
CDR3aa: CASRAGGTYEQYF
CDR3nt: TGTGCCAGCAGGGCGGGAGGTACCTACGAGCAGTACTTC

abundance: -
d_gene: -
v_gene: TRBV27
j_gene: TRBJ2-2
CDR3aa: CASSLVGGELFF
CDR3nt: TGTGCCAGCAGTTTAGTTGGCGGGGAGCTGTTTTTT

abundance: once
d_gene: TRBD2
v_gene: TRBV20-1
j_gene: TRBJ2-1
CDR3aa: CSARDELADFYNEQFF
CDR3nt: TGCAGTGCTAGAGATGAACTAGCGGACTTCTACAATGAGCAGTTCTTC

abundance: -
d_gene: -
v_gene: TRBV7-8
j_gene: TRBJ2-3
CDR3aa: CASSSGVTPLGTDTQYF
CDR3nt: TGTGCCAGCAGCTCGGGGGTGACTCCTCTGGGCACAGATACGCAGTATTTT

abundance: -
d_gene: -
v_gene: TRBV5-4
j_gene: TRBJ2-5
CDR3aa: CASSSGGFQETQYF
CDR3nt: TGTGCCAGCAGCTCCGGGGGCTTCCAAGAGACCCAGTACTTC

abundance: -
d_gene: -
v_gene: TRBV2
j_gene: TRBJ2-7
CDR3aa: CASSEDGGTPYEQYF
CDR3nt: TGTGCCAGCAGTGAAGACGGAGGGACCCCCTACGAGCAGTACTTC

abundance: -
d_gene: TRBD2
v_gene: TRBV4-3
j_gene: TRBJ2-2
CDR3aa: CASSQALAGDGELFF
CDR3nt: TGCGCCAGCAGCCAAGCCCTAGCGGGGGACGGGGAGCTGTTTTTT

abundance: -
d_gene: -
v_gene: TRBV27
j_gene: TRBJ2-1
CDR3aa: CASSLVDEQFF
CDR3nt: TGTGCCAGCAGTTTAGTCGATGAGCAGTTCTTC

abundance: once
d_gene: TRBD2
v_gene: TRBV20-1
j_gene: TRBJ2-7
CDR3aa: CSARDSERERPYEQYF
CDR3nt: TGCAGTGCTAGAGATTCAGAGCGGGAGCGACCCTACGAGCAGTACTTC

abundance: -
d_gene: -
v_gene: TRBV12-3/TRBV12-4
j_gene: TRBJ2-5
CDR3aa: CASSSGLEETQYF
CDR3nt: TGTGCCAGCAGTTCCGGACTCGAAGAGACCCAGTACTTC

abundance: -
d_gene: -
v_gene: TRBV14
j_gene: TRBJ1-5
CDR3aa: CASSQAGNQPQHF
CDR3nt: TGTGCCAGCAGCCAAGCAGGCAATCAGCCCCAGCATTTT

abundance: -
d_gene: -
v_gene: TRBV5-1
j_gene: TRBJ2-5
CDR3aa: CASSLVRPIGETQYF
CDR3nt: TGCGCCAGCAGCTTGGTGCGGCCAATCGGAGAGACCCAGTACTTC

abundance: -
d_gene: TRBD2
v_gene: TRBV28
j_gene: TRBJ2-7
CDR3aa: CASSLERGQSSYEQYF
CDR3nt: TGTGCCAGCAGTTTAGAGCGGGGGCAAAGCTCCTACGAGCAGTACTTC

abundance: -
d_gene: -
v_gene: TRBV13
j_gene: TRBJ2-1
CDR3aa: CASSLAGAGNYNEQFF
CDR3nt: TGTGCCAGCAGCTTAGCGGGCGCGGGAAATTACAATGAGCAGTTCTTC

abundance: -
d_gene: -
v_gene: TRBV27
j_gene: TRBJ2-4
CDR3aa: CASSPPSTAKNIQYF
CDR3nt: TGTGCCAGCAGTCCACCTTCGACGGCCAAAAACATTCAGTACTTC

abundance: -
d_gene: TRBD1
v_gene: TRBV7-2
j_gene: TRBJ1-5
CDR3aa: CASSLGQGGQPQHF
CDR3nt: TGTGCCAGCAGCTTAGGACAGGGCGGTCAGCCCCAGCATTTT

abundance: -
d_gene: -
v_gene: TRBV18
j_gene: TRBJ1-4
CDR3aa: CASRQLVNEKLFF
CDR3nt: TGTGCCAGCAGACAGCTAGTTAATGAAAAACTGTTTTTT

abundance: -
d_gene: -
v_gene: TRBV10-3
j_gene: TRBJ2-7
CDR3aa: CAISQGPAWEQYF
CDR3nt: TGTGCCATCAGCCAAGGGCCCGCCTGGGAGCAGTACTTC

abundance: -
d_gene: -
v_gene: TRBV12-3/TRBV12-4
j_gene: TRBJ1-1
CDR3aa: CASTLVPRDTEAFF
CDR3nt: TGTGCCAGCACCTTAGTCCCTCGGGACACTGAAGCTTTCTTT

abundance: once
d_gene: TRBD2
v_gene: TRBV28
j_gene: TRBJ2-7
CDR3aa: CASTLGLAYEQYF
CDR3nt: TGTGCCAGCACCCTGGGACTAGCCTACGAGCAGTACTTC

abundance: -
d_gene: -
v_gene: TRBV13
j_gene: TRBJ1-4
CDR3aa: CASSSSWGAGYEKLFF
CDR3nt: TGTGCCAGCAGCTCCTCTTGGGGTGCAGGGTATGAAAAACTGTTTTTT

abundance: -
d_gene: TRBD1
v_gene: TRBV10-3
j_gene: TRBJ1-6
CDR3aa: CAAGQGDSPLHF
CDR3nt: TGTGCCGCCGGACAGGGGGATTCACCCCTCCACTTT

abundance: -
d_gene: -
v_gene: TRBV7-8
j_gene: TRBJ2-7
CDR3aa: CASSLARSRDPTYEQYF
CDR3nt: TGTGCCAGCAGCTTAGCACGTAGTCGAGACCCAACCTACGAGCAGTACTTC

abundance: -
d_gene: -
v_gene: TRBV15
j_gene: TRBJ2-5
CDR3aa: CATRDGLGMVETQYF
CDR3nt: TGTGCCACCAGGGACGGTCTCGGGATGGTAGAGACCCAGTACTTC

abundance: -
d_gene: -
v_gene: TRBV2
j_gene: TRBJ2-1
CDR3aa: CATLDGSYNEQFF
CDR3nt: TGTGCCACCTTAGATGGTTCCTACAATGAGCAGTTCTTC

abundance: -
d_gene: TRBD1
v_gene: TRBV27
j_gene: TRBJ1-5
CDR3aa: CASSSRQGSVNQPQHF
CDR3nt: TGTGCCAGCAGTTCCAGACAGGGCTCGGTCAATCAGCCCCAGCATTTT

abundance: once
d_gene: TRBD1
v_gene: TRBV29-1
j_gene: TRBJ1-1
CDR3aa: CSGAGGLNTEAFF
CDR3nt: TGCAGCGGTGCAGGGGGCCTCAACACTGAAGCTTTCTTT

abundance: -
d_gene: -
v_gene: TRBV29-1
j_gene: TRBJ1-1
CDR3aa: CSVEWSQEAFF
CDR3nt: TGCAGCGTTGAATGGTCCCAGGAAGCTTTCTTT

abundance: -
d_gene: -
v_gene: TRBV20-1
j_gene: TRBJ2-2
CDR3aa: CSAGGDTNTGELFF
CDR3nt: TGCAGTGCTGGTGGGGACACGAACACCGGGGAGCTGTTTTTT

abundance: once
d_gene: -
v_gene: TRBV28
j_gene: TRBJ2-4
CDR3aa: CASTRRQLKNIQYF
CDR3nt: TGTGCCAGCACCCGACGACAGCTCAAAAACATTCAGTACTTC

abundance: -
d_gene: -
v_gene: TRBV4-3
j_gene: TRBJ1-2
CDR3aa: CASSKQGRNGYTF
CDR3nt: TGCGCCAGCAGCAAACAGGGTCGGAATGGCTACACCTTC

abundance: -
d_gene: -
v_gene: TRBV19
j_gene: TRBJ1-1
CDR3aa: CASSIFPPHTGQNEAFF
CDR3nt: TGTGCCAGTAGTATCTTCCCTCCACACACAGGGCAGAATGAAGCTTTCTTT

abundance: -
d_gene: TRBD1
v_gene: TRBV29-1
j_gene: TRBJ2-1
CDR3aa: CSVEDQDRAYNEQFF
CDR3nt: TGCAGCGTTGAAGATCAGGACAGGGCCTACAATGAGCAGTTCTTC

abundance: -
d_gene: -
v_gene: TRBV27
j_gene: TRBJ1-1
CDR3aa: CASSPSIGYKAFF
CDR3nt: TGTGCCAGCAGTCCCTCAATCGGATATAAAGCTTTCTTT

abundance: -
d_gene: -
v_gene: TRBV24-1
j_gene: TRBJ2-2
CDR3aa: CATRVSGGELFF
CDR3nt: TGTGCCACCAGGGTTTCCGGCGGGGAGCTGTTTTTT

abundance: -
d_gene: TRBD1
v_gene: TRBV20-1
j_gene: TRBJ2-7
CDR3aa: CSAVQTGDSYEQYF
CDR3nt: TGCAGTGCTGTCCAGACAGGGGACAGCTACGAGCAGTACTTC

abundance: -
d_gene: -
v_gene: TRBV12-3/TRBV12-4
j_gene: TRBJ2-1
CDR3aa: CASSTSESGEQFF
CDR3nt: TGTGCCAGCAGCACCTCCGAATCGGGTGAGCAGTTCTTC

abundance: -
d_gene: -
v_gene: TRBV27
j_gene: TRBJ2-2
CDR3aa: CASSPHIPRTGELFF
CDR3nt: TGTGCCAGCAGCCCCCATATCCCGCGGACCGGGGAGCTGTTTTTT

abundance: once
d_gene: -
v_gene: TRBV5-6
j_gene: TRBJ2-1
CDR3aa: CASSPRGGEYNEQFF
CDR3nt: TGTGCCAGCAGCCCACGGGGCGGGGAATACAATGAGCAGTTCTTC

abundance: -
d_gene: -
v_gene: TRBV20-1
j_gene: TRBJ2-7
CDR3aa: CSAREIWTGSSYEQYF
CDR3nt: TGCAGTGCTCGAGAGATCTGGACGGGGAGCTCCTACGAGCAGTACTTC